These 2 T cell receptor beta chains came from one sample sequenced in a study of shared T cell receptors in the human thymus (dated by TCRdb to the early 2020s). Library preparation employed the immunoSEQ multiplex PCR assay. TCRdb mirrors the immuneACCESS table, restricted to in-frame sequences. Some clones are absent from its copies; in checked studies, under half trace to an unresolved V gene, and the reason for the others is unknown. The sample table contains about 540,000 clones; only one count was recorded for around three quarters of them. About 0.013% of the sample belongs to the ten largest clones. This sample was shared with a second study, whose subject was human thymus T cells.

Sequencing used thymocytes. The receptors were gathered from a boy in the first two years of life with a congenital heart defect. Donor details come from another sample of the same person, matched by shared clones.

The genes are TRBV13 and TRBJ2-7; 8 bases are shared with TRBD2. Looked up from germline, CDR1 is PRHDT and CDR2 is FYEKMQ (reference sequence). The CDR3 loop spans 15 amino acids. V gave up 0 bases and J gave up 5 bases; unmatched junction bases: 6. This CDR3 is CASSLGLTSEDEQYF. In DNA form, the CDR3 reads TGTGCCAGCAGCTTAGGCCTGACTAGCGAGGACGAGCAGTACTTC.

The CDR3 DNA reads TGTGCCAGCAGCTTCAACCCCTATCGAGGGCGAGAGACCCAGTACTTC. Its protein product is CASSFNPYRGRETQYF. This chain uses TRBV9 with TRBJ2-5, with D tentatively TRBD2 (5 bases). V lost 4 bases and J 4 bases, leaving 20 bases between the germline ends. Germline loops: CDR1 SGDLS, CDR2 YYNGEE. The CDR3 has 16 residues.